This entry is about one T cell receptor beta chain. Its matching antigen is unknown. The sample comes from a study of cytomegalovirus exposure and HLA in healthy donors. The CDR3 totals 12 residues. J was trimmed by 5 bases and V by 2 bases; bases with no gene match: 2. Germline V CDR1 and CDR2: GTSNPN, SVGIG (reference sequence). Regarding donors, all were healthy bone marrow donors. Study outcomes and limitations: Accounts indicate the classifier identified cytomegalovirus status with strong specificity and sensitivity. Across donors, most TCRs were seen rarely, yet some public ones were widespread. In a later analysis, HLA-associated TCR beta chains were more clonally expanded than equally common others.

Primers included in the PCR were 60 Vbeta and 13 Jbeta primers. Data came from immunoSEQ multiplex PCR; TCRdb stores just in-frame clones and leaves some out. The repertoire consists of 110,000 to 150,000 clones, with around 80% occurring once and the leading ten covering just under 3%. Sample: PBMCs. The V call is TRBV30, the J call TRBJ1-2; 7 nucleotides align to TRBD1. This TCR derives from a female donor in good health and CMV-seronegative. The CDR3 here is CAWSPTGYGYTF. The CDR3 DNA follows: TGTGCCTGGAGTCCGACAGGGTATGGCTACACCTTC.